The next 15 T cell receptor beta chains were all read from a single sample in a study of OX40 agonist ivuxolimab in advanced cancers. Clones were sequenced by immunoSEQ multiplex PCR, and TCRdb holds only the in-frame ones, with some missing. This sample has some 71,000 clones, with roughly 84% found just once. Source: CD4+ or CD8+ T cells sorted from blood, taken in a trial of the OX40 agonist ivuxolimab. Every receptor here comes from an adult with an advanced solid tumor such as melanoma, head and neck, liver or kidney cancer.

This chain links TRBV5-4 with TRBJ2-1, with D perhaps TRBD1 (5 bases). The germline gives CDR1 SGHNT, CDR2 YYREEE (reference sequence). With 4 bases removed from V and 2 bases from J, the gap between germline ends came to 10 bases. The CDR3 sequence is 14 residues long. This chain's CDR3 is CASSRQRAYNEQFF. Here the CDR3 DNA reads TGTGCCAGCAGCCGACAGCGCGCCTACAATGAGCAGTTCTTC.

The V call is TRBV28, the J call TRBJ2-2, with 8 bases matching TRBD1. The CDR3 is 15 residues long. With V trimmed by 3 bases and J by 7 bases, 7 bases remained unmatched. The germline gives CDR1 MDHEN, CDR2 SYDVKM. Here the CDR3 DNA reads TGTGCCAGCAGTTTCTCTCAGGGGGCCCGCGGGGAGCTGTTTTTT. Translated: CASSFSQGARGELFF.

The rearrangement joins TRBV6-6 to TRBJ2-1, with 7 bases fitting TRBD1. The CDR3 loop spans 14 amino acids. Germline assignment: CDR1 MNHNY and CDR2 SVGAGI (reference sequence). Losses at the gene ends were 10 bases for V and 5 bases for J; bases not matched to a gene: 11. This CDR3 reads CATKNRGEDNEQFF. The CDR3 nucleotides are TGTGCCACCAAAAACAGGGGAGAGGACAATGAGCAGTTCTTC.

The chain carries TRBV11-2 and TRBJ1-5; 7 positions match TRBD1. Trimming removed 5 bases from V and 2 bases from J; junction bases left unmatched: 12. CDR1 is SGHAT and CDR2 is FQNNGV in the germline V gene. The CDR3 has 17 amino acids. The CDR3 loop reads CASSGGQGGRGNQPQHF. CDR3 sequence (DNA): TGTGCCAGCAGCGGGGGCCAAGGGGGCCGGGGCAATCAGCCCCAGCATTTT.

The chain combines TRBV25-1 with TRBJ1-3, with D tentatively TRBD1 (6 bases). Germline CDR1 and CDR2: MGHDK and SYGVNS. The CDR3 has 14 amino acids. The V end was cut by 4 bases, the J end by 2 bases, with 9 bases between. The CDR3 bases are TGTGCCAGCAGTGCCCCAGGGGCTGGAAACACCATATATTTT. Protein: CASSAPGAGNTIYF.

The chain combines TRBV9 with TRBJ2-6, with D perhaps matching TRBD1 (6 bases). V lost 4 bases to trimming and J lost 8 bases, with 16 bases between them. The CDR3 contains 15 residues. Germline V gives CDR1 SGDLS, CDR2 YYNGEE. CDR3 protein: CASSPLGAGTNVLTF. Written as DNA, the CDR3 is TGTGCCAGCAGCCCCCTGGGGGCCGGGACCAACGTCCTGACTTTC.

The chain carries TRBV6-6 and TRBJ1-2, with a weak D call TRBD1 (6 bases). The germline V gene has CDR1 MNHNY and CDR2 SVGAGI (reference sequence). The V gene lost 6 bases and the J gene lost 4 bases, with 12 bases spanning the gap. This CDR3 spans 13 amino acids. The CDR3 DNA reads TGTGCCAGCAGCTCTACAGGGAGCTATGGCTACACCTTC. It codes for CASSSTGSYGYTF.

This sequence joins TRBV2 and TRBJ2-1; 7 nucleotides align to TRBD2. The CDR3 sequence is 17 residues long. CDR1 is SNHLY and CDR2 is FYNNEI in the germline V gene. V shed 6 bases and J 2 bases; nucleotides not matched to a gene: 13. The CDR3 sequence is CASSFRPSGRTYNEQFF. CDR3 coding DNA: TGTGCCAGCAGCTTCAGGCCTAGCGGAAGGACCTACAATGAGCAGTTCTTC.

The genes are TRBV10-1 and TRBJ2-3; D unresolved. Germline CDR1 is WNHNN and CDR2 is SYGVQD (reference sequence). The CDR3 extends over 15 amino acids. V was trimmed by 3 bases and J by 5 bases, leaving 15 bases between them. CDR3 amino acids: CASSDPGSKGDTQYF. The CDR3 DNA reads as TGCGCCAGCAGTGACCCCGGCTCCAAGGGAGATACGCAGTATTTT.

For this clone: At one of its ends the junction is not consistent with the germline gene, which may arise from a read error. CDR3 nucleotide sequence: TGTGCCAGCAGTTTAAACGGACAGGGGAACTCACCCCTCCACTTT. Translated: CASSLNGQGNSPLHF. The chain is built from TRBV7-3 and TRBJ1-6; TRBD1 agrees at 9 bases. Germline loops: CDR1 SGHTA, CDR2 FQGTGA. The CDR3 has 15 amino acids.

In this sample, this clone turned up a few times. The CDR3 region is CASSPGAEGTEAFF. Written as DNA, the CDR3 is TGTGCCAGTAGCCCAGGGGCAGAGGGCACTGAAGCTTTCTTT. The chain links TRBV19 to TRBJ1-1; maybe TRBD1 (6 bases). This CDR3 has 14 amino acids. Per the germline V gene, CDR1 is LNHDA and CDR2 is SQIVND (reference sequence). Trimming pared 6 bases from V and 4 bases from J, leaving 15 bases between.

This clone came up once. The chain links TRBV5-5 to TRBJ2-1, with D uncertain. CDR3 length equals 11 residues. V lost 0 bases to trimming and J lost 8 bases, with 3 bases between them. Germline assignment: CDR1 SGHKS and CDR2 YYEKEE (reference sequence). The CDR3 nucleotides are TGTGCCAGCAGCTTGGTGGATGAGCAGTTCTTC. Protein: CASSLVDEQFF.

This rearrangement joins TRBV27 to TRBJ1-2; no firm D call. Trimming pared 5 bases from V and 0 bases from J, leaving 7 bases between. The CDR3 sequence is 13 residues long. The germline gives CDR1 MNHEY, CDR2 SMNVEV (reference sequence). The CDR3, as DNA: TGTGCCAGCAGTACCGGGACTAACTATGGCTACACCTTC. Translation: CASSTGTNYGYTF.

The rearrangement uses TRBV28 and TRBJ1-5, with 9 bases lining up with TRBD1. The CDR3 loop spans 13 amino acids. J was trimmed by 6 bases and V by 11 bases; bases with no gene match: 8. The germline V gene has CDR1 MDHEN and CDR2 SYDVKM. The CDR3 DNA reads TGTGCCGGCCAGACAGGGGGAGCTCAGCCCCAGCATTTT. Its translation is CAGQTGGAQPQHF.

V is TRBV7-2 and J is TRBJ1-3; the D is unclear. Trimming took off 5 bases at V and 9 bases at J, with 11 bases between the two ends. Germline V lookup: CDR1 SGHTA, CDR2 FQGNSA. The CDR3 consists of 12 residues. The CDR3 region has the DNA TGTGCCAGCAGCGCTAACCGGGCCACCATATATTTT. Protein: CASSANRATIYF.